A selection of T cell receptor beta chains follows, all from one sample in a study of CD8 T cells in Susac syndrome. TCRdb fed the immunoSEQ multiplex PCR reads into MiXCR, producing one record per CDR3 protein. The sample includes approximately 100,000 distinct CDR3 sequences, around 93% seen only once; the top ten take about 0.12%. The sample consisted of CD8+ T cells from PBMCs. All receptors come from a human donor in good health. Both conserved end residues are part of each CDR3. A D gene is named only where the DNA matches it firmly. The size of a clone is reported for some rows only, either as once, few or many, or as a class for expanded clones.

TRBV20-1	-	TRBJ1-3	-	CSAHSVVSGNTIYF	TGCAGTGCCCACTCTGTAGTCTCTGGAAACACCATATATTTT
TRBV7-2	TRBD1	TRBJ1-5	once	CASSRRQGGNQPQHF	TGTGCCAGCAGCCGACGACAGGGTGGCAATCAGCCCCAGCATTTT
TRBV20-1	TRBD2	TRBJ2-3	-	CSLGGSGTDTQYF	TGCAGTCTAGGCGGGAGTGGCACAGATACGCAGTATTTT
TRBV9	TRBD2	TRBJ2-3	-	CASSGSGGAKDTQYF	TGTGCCAGCAGCGGTAGCGGGGGGGCAAAAGATACGCAGTATTTT
TRBV14	-	TRBJ1-1	-	CASSLGRTPNTEAFF	TGTGCCAGCAGCCTTGGACGGACCCCGAACACTGAAGCTTTCTTT
TRBV29-1	-	TRBJ2-1	-	CSVPGGDEQFF	TGCAGCGTACCGGGGGGCGATGAGCAGTTCTTC
TRBV3-1	-	TRBJ2-2	-	CASSRGGELFF	TGTGCCAGCAGCAGGGGGGGGGAGCTGTTTTTT
TRBV20-1	-	TRBJ2-7	-	CSGQRSFEQYF	TGCAGTGGACAGCGATCGTTCGAGCAGTACTTC
TRBV20-1	-	TRBJ2-2	once	CSARVRGTGELFF	TGCAGTGCTAGGGTGCGGGGCACCGGGGAGCTGTTTTTT
TRBV29-1	-	TRBJ1-3	-	CSVYSDNGNTIYF	TGCAGCGTTTACTCGGACAATGGAAACACCATATATTTT
TRBV30	-	TRBJ1-1	-	CAWSALLRSRETEAFF	TGTGCCTGGAGTGCCCTCCTTCGGAGTCGGGAGACTGAAGCTTTCTTT
TRBV5-1	-	TRBJ2-1	-	CASSFREMREQFF	TGCGCCAGCAGCTTCCGGGAGATGCGTGAGCAGTTCTTC
TRBV12-3/TRBV12-4	TRBD1	TRBJ2-5	-	CASSLRQGPETQYF	TGTGCCAGCAGTCTGAGACAGGGCCCAGAGACCCAGTACTTC
TRBV12-3/TRBV12-4	-	TRBJ1-5	-	CASRMNLSPQHF	TGTGCCAGCAGGATGAACCTTAGCCCCCAGCATTTT
TRBV20-1	-	TRBJ1-1	-	CSARRDPIRVGTEAFF	TGCAGTGCTCGCCGGGACCCTATTAGAGTAGGGACTGAAGCTTTCTTT
TRBV29-1	TRBD1	TRBJ2-2	-	CSVVRQGGIGNTGELFF	TGCAGCGTTGTTAGACAGGGGGGTATTGGGAACACCGGGGAGCTGTTTTTT